This T cell receptor beta chain originates from a study of CD8 T cells in ankylosing spondylitis. Whole-study findings and limits: Significantly higher representation of disease-linked clones was reported for matched ankylosing spondylitis synovial fluid. A motif in TCR beta, a set of several highly homologous variants, appeared characteristic of ankylosing spondylitis blood. Some motif variants were previously reported in reactive arthritis synovial fluid and blood.

Germline CDR1 reads SGHRS; CDR2 reads YFSETQ. Losses at the gene ends were 4 bases for V and 3 bases for J; bases not matched to a gene: 5. CDR3 length: 16 residues. TCRdb processed the 5' RACE reads anew with MiXCR; each CDR3 protein has one entry. In the table there are 500,000 to 550,000 distinct CDR3 sequences, roughly 13% of which are singletons. This clonotype has a handful of counts. Its cognate antigen is unknown. Material for sequencing was blood, either unsorted or a sorted T cell fraction (not recorded which). This TCR was sampled from a male donor with ankylosing spondylitis. The V call is TRBV5-1, the J call TRBJ2-3; TRBD2 matches 13 bases. The CDR3 loop reads CASSMGLAGMTDTQYF. The CDR3, as DNA: TGCGCCAGCAGCATGGGACTAGCGGGAATGACAGATACGCAGTATTTT.